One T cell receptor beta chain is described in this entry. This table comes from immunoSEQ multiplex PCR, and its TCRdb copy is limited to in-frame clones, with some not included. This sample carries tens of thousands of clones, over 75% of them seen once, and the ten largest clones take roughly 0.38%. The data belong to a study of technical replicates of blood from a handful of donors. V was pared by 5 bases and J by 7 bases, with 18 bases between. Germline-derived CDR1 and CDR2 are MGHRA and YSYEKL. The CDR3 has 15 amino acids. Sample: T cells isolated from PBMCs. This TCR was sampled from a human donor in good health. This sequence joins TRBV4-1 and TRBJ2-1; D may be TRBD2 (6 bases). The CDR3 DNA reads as TGCGCCAGCAGCAAGCCCGGGAGCCGTCAAAATGAGCAGTTCTTC. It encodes CASSKPGSRQNEQFF.